A selection of T cell receptor beta chains follows, all from one sample in a study of blood T cell repertoires in COVID-19. The protocol was immunoSEQ multiplex PCR, while the TCRdb copy is restricted to in-frame clones and leaves out a portion. The sample shows about 97,000 clones, around nine tenths of them seen only once. Sequenced sample: peripheral blood. The receptors were gathered from a man in his 60s with acute or convalescent COVID-19. Each CDR3 is given with its conserved first and last residue. The size entry is marked missing in some rows and otherwise reads once, few, many or a size class.

clone size | J gene | V gene | CDR3 protein
- | TRBJ1-1 | TRBV3-1/TRBV3-2 | CASSQGSVWNTEAFF
- | TRBJ1-2 | TRBV27 | CASSLGTGVGYTF
- | TRBJ2-7 | TRBV3-1/TRBV3-2 | CASSQNRDRGSYEQYF
- | TRBJ2-1 | TRBV3-1/TRBV3-2 | CASSQASGGANEQFF
- | TRBJ1-2 | TRBV5-4 | CASRGGTANYGYTF
few | TRBJ2-3 | TRBV10-3 | CAISLDRGTDTQYF
once | TRBJ2-2 | TRBV9 | CASRANTGELFF
- | TRBJ2-1 | TRBV6-4 | CASSAGLGEQFF
few | TRBJ1-1 | TRBV19 | CATRGTREAFF
- | TRBJ1-1 | TRBV9 | CASSAPLWRSDTEAFF
- | TRBJ2-1 | TRBV18 | CASSPNIAGLSYNEQFF
- | TRBJ1-2 | TRBV9 | CASSVGGGLYGYTF
- | TRBJ2-5 | TRBV7-2 | CASSPPPLETQYF
- | TRBJ1-5 | TRBV6-5 | CASTTGTGGNQPQHF
- | TRBJ1-1 | TRBV19 | CASSPYPRDIEAFF
- | TRBJ1-6 | TRBV3-1/TRBV3-2 | CASSPFAGKGSPLHF
- | TRBJ1-2 | TRBV15 | CATNTGLGGGYGYTF
- | TRBJ2-2 | TRBV6-2/TRBV6-3 | CASSYVRTGELFF
- | TRBJ2-1 | TRBV24-1 | CATSAGGGYNEQFF
- | TRBJ2-7 | TRBV6-1 | CASSGVFSGVTYEQYF
- | TRBJ1-3 | TRBV13 | CASSTLKGGGNTIYF
- | TRBJ1-2 | TRBV15 | CATSRVPGQGNYGYTF
- | TRBJ1-5 | TRBV19 | CASSIERTGAQPQHF
- | TRBJ1-1 | TRBV5-1 | CASSNPTGGRTEAFF
- | TRBJ1-2 | TRBV6-6 | CAGGGRDLNYGYTF
- | TRBJ1-1 | TRBV18 | CASSPGTGYNTEAFF
once | TRBJ2-2 | TRBV5-1 | CASSTLGGANTGELFF
- | TRBJ2-2 | TRBV6-5 | CASRDRVWGTGELFF
once | TRBJ1-2 | TRBV18 | CASSPGQGISYGYTF
- | TRBJ1-1 | TRBV6-1 | CASSETSRQLGNTEAFF
- | TRBJ1-2 | TRBV18 | CASSPEAAGASGYTF
- | TRBJ1-4 | TRBV5-1 | CASSVGQGASGNEKLFF
few | TRBJ1-2 | TRBV15 | CATSRELGQNYGYTF
- | TRBJ1-2 | TRBV28 | CAIRQGYGYTF
- | TRBJ2-2 | TRBV7-9 | CASSPGDRNTGELFF
- | TRBJ2-5 | TRBV4-1 | CASSLQGGGAAEAETQYF
- | TRBJ2-1 | TRBV6-4 | CASSDLGQGAYNEQFF
- | TRBJ2-3 | TRBV11-2 | CASSLDRGQVGTDTQYF
- | TRBJ1-3 | TRBV2 | CASTKWSSGNTIYF
- | TRBJ1-4 | TRBV7-2 | CASRSGITNEKLFF
- | TRBJ2-5 | TRBV6-2/TRBV6-3 | CASSSQLGETQYF
- | TRBJ1-1 | TRBV5-1 | CASRPGQGTEAFF
- | TRBJ1-2 | TRBV19 | CASNQDRAGYTF
- | TRBJ1-6 | TRBV15 | CATSRDSGQGSPLHF
- | TRBJ1-6 | TRBV19 | CASSVDSSYNSPLHF
few | TRBJ1-5 | TRBV6-2/TRBV6-3 | CASSYFGVNQPQHF
once | TRBJ1-4 | TRBV2 | CASFDGVGLSRDNEKLFF
- | TRBJ1-1 | TRBV5-4 | CASSPPQGARTEAFF
- | TRBJ1-1 | TRBV30 | CAWSVWEGTEAFF
- | TRBJ1-2 | TRBV11-2 | CASSTGANYGYTF
- | TRBJ1-2 | TRBV5-1 | CASSLLDRGDGYTF
once | TRBJ2-2 | TRBV7-9 | CASSLGRGRNTGELFF
- | TRBJ1-3 | TRBV6-5 | CASSYSAPTGNTIYF
- | TRBJ2-2 | TRBV3-1/TRBV3-2 | CASRPHGGAGELFF